The clone carrying this TCR beta chain is called medium-sized based on its frequency. As yet, its antigen is unknown. The read halts 3 residues ahead of the CDR3 end, with the missing end drawn from the germline J gene. The sample comes from a study of T cells in women clearing cervical HPV infection. Study-level background: Case blood drawn at lesion detection; control blood after infection cleared.

Study-level results: Timing of associations relative to infection is unclear; T-cell subsets were not isolated. Richness plus V gene abundances separated cases from controls with AUC roughly 0.85.

Germline assignment: CDR1 SEHNR and CDR2 FQNEAQ (reference sequence). V lost 5 bases and J 0 bases, leaving 10 bases between the germline ends. This CDR3 spans 14 amino acids. Profiled with immunoSEQ multiplex PCR; TCRdb holds only in-frame clones, not every one. The sample totals tens of thousands of clones. The sequencing input was blood buffy coat. The receptor was isolated from a woman aged 18 to 75 with a cervical HPV16 infection that either progressed to CIN3+ or cleared (not recorded which). The chain joins TRBV7-9 to TRBJ2-5; TRBD1 might be the D (6 bases). The CDR3 bases that were read are TGTGCCAGCAGCGGGACACCCGACCAAGAGACC. This encodes CASSGTPDQET. The CDR3 in full is CASSGTPDQETQYF. The full variable domain, its missing parts supplied by reference TRBV7-9 and TRBJ2-5, is DTGVSQNPRHKITKRGQNVTFRCDPISEHNRLYWYRQTLGQGPEFLTYFQNEAQLEKSRLLSDRFSAERPKGSFSTLEIQRTEQGDSAMYLCASSGTPDQETQYFGPGTRLLVL.